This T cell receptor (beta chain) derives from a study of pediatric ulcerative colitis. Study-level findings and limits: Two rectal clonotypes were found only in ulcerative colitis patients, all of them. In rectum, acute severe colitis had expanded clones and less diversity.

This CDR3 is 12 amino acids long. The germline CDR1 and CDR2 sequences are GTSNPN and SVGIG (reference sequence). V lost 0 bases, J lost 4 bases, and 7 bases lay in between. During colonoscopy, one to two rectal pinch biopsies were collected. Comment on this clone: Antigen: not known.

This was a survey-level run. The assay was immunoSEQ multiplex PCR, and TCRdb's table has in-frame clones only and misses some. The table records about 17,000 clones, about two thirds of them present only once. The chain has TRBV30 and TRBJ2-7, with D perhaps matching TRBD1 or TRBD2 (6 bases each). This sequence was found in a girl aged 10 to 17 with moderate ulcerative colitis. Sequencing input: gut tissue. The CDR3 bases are TGTGCCTGGAGTGTAGGGGGGTACGAGCAGTACTTC. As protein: CAWSVGGYEQYF.